This T cell receptor beta chain was observed in a study of blood T cell repertoires in COVID-19. Study summary: There were acute and convalescent COVID-19 samples, and they came from the United States, Italy and Spain. Sources were T cells, B-cell-depleted T cells, or PBMCs; the material itself was cDNA or gDNA.

J was trimmed by 6 bases and V by 6 bases; bases with no gene match: 4. This CDR3 has 14 residues. Germline lookup yields CDR1 MGHDK and CDR2 SYGVNS. Methods used by the authors: Estimation of nucleated cell counts relied on the amplification of reference gene primers. The method was immunoSEQ multiplex PCR; TCRdb's version includes in-frame clones alone and lacks a portion of them. V and J calls and clone size follow that table, whereas D and trimming were derived from the DNA. The sample yields 65,000 to 95,000 clones, approximately 82% seen once. The origin of this receptor is a woman aged 50 to 60 with acute or convalescent COVID-19. V and J are TRBV25-1 and TRBJ2-2; the match to TRBD1 covers 10 bases. Sequencing was performed on peripheral blood. CDR3 coding DNA: TGTGCCAGCAGGAGGGGACAGGGGTCCGGGGAGCTGTTTTTT. As protein: CASRRGQGSGELFF.